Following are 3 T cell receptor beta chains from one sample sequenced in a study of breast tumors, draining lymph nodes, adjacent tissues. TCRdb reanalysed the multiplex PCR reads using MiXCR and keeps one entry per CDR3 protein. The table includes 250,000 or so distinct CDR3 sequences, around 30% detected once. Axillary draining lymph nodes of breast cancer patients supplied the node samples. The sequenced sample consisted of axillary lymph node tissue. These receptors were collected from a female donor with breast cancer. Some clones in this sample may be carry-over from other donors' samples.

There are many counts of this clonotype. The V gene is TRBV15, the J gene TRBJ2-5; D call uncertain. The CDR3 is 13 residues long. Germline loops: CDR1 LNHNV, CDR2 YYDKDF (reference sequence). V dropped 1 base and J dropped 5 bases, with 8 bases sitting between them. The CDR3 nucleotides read TGTGCCACCAGCAGAGGAAGAACGGAGACCCAGTACTTC. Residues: CATSRGRTETQYF.

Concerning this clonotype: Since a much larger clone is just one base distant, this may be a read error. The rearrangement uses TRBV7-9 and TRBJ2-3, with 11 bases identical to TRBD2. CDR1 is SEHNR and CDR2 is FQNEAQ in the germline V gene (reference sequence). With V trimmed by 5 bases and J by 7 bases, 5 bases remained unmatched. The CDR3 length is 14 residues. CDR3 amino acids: CASSVSGGGNTQYF. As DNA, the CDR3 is TGTGCCAGCAGCGTTAGCGGGGGGGGGAATACGCAGTATTTT.

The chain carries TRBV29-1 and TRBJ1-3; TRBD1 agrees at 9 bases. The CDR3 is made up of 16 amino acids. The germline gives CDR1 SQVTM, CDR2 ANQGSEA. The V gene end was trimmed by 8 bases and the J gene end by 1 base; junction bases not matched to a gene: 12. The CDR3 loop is CSTGGRRFESGNTIYF. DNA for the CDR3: TGCAGCACAGGGGGCAGGAGGTTCGAGTCTGGAAACACCATATATTTT. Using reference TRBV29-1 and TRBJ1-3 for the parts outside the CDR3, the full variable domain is SAVISQKPSRDICQRGTSLTIQCQVDSQVTMMFWYRQQPGQSLTLIATANQGSEATYESGFVIDKFPISRPNLTFSTLTVSNMSPEDSSIYLCSTGGRRFESGNTIYFGEGSWLTVV.